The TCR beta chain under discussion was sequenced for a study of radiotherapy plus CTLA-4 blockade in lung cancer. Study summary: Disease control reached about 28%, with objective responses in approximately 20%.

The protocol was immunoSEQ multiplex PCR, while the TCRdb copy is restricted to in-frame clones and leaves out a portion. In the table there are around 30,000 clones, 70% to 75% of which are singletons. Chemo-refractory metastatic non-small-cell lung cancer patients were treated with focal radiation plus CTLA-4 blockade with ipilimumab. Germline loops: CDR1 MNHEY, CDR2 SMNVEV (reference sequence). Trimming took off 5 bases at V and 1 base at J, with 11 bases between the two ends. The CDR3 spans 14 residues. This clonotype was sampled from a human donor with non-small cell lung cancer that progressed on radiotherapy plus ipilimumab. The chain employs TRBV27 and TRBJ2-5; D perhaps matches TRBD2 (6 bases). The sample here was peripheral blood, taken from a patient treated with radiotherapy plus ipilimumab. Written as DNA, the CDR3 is TGTGCCAGCAGTGTCGGGACTGTCCAAGAGACCCAGTACTTC. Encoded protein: CASSVGTVQETQYF.